A selection of T cell receptor beta chains follows, all from one sample in a study of T cell responses to AZD1222 COVID-19 vaccine. Clones were read by immunoSEQ multiplex PCR, and TCRdb kept only the in-frame ones, dropping some. The sample comprises some 150,000 clones, 90% to 95% of which are singletons, and about 1.9% rests with the top ten. This material consisted of peripheral blood, taken on day 0 of AZD1222 vaccination. These receptors all come from an adult in good health. Each CDR3 is given with its conserved first and last residue. The D gene is left open where the match is weak. Clone size is shown for a subset of rows, as once, few, many or a class of expanded clone.

d_call clone_size j_call v_call cdr3_aa cdr3_nt
- - TRBJ1-5 TRBV30 CAWSGTALDQPQHF TGTGCCTGGAGTGGGACAGCTCTCGATCAGCCCCAGCATTTT
- once TRBJ2-7 TRBV14 CASSQVGGTYDEQYF TGTGCCAGCAGCCAAGTCGGGGGTACCTACGACGAGCAGTACTTC
- - TRBJ2-2 TRBV2 CASSEGHNTGELFF TGTGCCAGCAGTGAAGGACACAACACCGGGGAGCTGTTTTTT
- - TRBJ2-1 TRBV7-9 CASSLGSGSPTGEQFF TGTGCCAGCAGCTTAGGATCTGGCTCTCCCACGGGTGAGCAGTTCTTC
- - TRBJ1-4 TRBV19 CASNRGRTTNEKLFF TGTGCCAGCAACCGGGGACGCACAACTAATGAAAAACTGTTTTTT
- - TRBJ1-5 TRBV18 CASSPRRGDGNQPQHF TGTGCCAGCTCACCTCGAAGAGGTGATGGCAATCAGCCCCAGCATTTT
- - TRBJ1-6 TRBV10-1 CASSEVDASPLHF TGCGCCAGCAGTGAGGTGGATGCTTCACCCCTCCACTTT
- - TRBJ1-1 TRBV15 CATSRDLSGDTEAFF TGTGCCACCAGCAGAGATCTGTCGGGGGACACTGAAGCTTTCTTT
- - TRBJ1-4 TRBV6-5 CASSYSQGLYEKLFF TGTGCCAGCAGTTACTCCCAGGGCTTATATGAAAAACTGTTTTTT
- - TRBJ2-7 TRBV6-5 CASSATSAEQYF TGTGCCAGCAGCGCTACTAGTGCCGAGCAGTACTTC
- - TRBJ1-2 TRBV7-9 CASSLGLLYGYTF TGTGCCAGCAGCTTAGGACTGCTCTATGGCTACACCTTC
- - TRBJ1-2 TRBV5-1 CASSQEGAGRYGYTF TGCGCCAGCAGTCAGGAGGGCGCAGGGAGGTATGGCTACACCTTC
- - TRBJ2-1 TRBV5-4 CASTSSRGRAGKNEQFF TGTGCCAGCACCTCCTCCAGGGGGAGGGCCGGAAAGAATGAGCAGTTCTTC
- - TRBJ2-7 TRBV5-5 CASSLELTPPYEQYF TGTGCCAGCAGCCTTGAGCTGACCCCACCCTACGAGCAGTACTTC
- - TRBJ1-1 TRBV9 CASSYLGQFNTEAFF TGTGCCAGCAGCTACCTTGGACAGTTCAACACTGAAGCTTTCTTT
TRBD2 - TRBJ2-2 TRBV24-1 CATSVGGTGHTGELFF TGTGCCACCAGTGTCGGGGGGACGGGGCACACCGGGGAGCTGTTTTTT
- - TRBJ2-3 TRBV11-2 CASSREGGTDTQYF TGTGCCAGCAGTCGAGAGGGCGGGACAGATACGCAGTATTTT
TRBD1 - TRBJ1-6 TRBV5-1 CASSLMGQDNSPLHF TGCGCCAGCAGCTTGATGGGACAGGATAATTCACCCCTCCACTTT
- - TRBJ2-7 TRBV12-3/TRBV12-4 CASRVSPYEQYF TGTGCCAGCAGGGTGTCCCCATACGAGCAGTACTTC
- - TRBJ1-6 TRBV6-6 CASSRVGRRNSPLHF TGTGCCAGCAGCCGGGTAGGACGGCGGAATTCACCCCTCCACTTT
- - TRBJ2-1 TRBV2 CASSDQNIVLRQFF TGTGCCAGCAGTGATCAGAATATAGTTCTTCGGCAGTTCTTC
- - TRBJ2-3 TRBV7-8 CASSLSGMDYTDTQYF TGTGCCAGCAGCTTGTCCGGGATGGACTACACAGATACGCAGTATTTT
TRBD2 - TRBJ2-3 TRBV4-1 CASSIRGGEEDTQYF TGCGCCAGCAGCATACGCGGGGGGGAGGAAGATACGCAGTATTTT